The 24 T cell receptor beta chains listed next were all sequenced from one sample in a study of neurological immune-mediated disorders. TCRdb processed the 5' RACE reads anew with MiXCR; each CDR3 protein has one entry. The sample lists over 45,000 distinct CDR3 sequences; 3% to 3.5% were seen once. The source material was PBMCs. The source of these receptors is a man aged 40-49 years with multiple sclerosis.

Concerning this clonotype itself: As the CDR3 is not closed by the conserved phenylalanine or tryptophan, this likely results from a read error. The chain recombines TRBV18 with TRBJ2-1; D uncertain. V lost 2 bases and J 9 bases, leaving 5 bases between the germline ends. The V gene's germline CDR1 is KGHSH and CDR2 LQKENI. The CDR3 sequence is 11 residues long. The CDR3 nucleotides are TGTGCCAGCTCACCAGGGATTGAGCAGTTCAAC. This translates into CASSPGIEQFN.

This clonotype has ten or more counts. V usage is TRBV5-6 and J usage is TRBJ2-7; D not certain. The CDR3 covers 15 residues. Between the trimmed V and J ends, which lost 4 bases and 5 bases, there was a span of 19 bases. Per germline, CDR1 SGHDT and CDR2 YYEEEE. The CDR3 reads CASSPGPGESDEQYF. CDR3 DNA: TGTGCCAGCAGCCCAGGACCCGGAGAGAGCGACGAGCAGTACTTC.

This clonotype was detected a few times. This may come from a read error, since a much larger clone is one base off. V usage is TRBV12-3 or TRBV12-4 and J usage is TRBJ1-4; D gene unclear. CDR3 length: 13 residues. V dropped 6 bases and J dropped 6 bases, with 11 bases sitting between them. The CDR3 sequence is CASSPLTDEKLFF. CDR3 DNA sequence: TGTGCCAGCAGCCCTCTCACGGATGAAAAACTGTTTTTT.

There are many counts of this clonotype. This chain connects TRBV9 to TRBJ1-2; tentatively, D is TRBD1 (6 bases). Trimming removed 4 bases from V and 8 bases from J, with 12 bases in between. Germline-derived CDR1 and CDR2 are SGDLS and YYNGEE. The CDR3 loop spans 12 amino acids. For the CDR3, the DNA is TGTGCCAGCAGCCAAACAGGGAAGGGCTACACCTTC. It yields the protein CASSQTGKGYTF.

There are many counts of this clonotype. The V and J genes are TRBV3-1 and TRBJ2-7, with D unresolved. The V gene lost 4 bases and the J gene lost 2 bases, with 12 bases spanning the gap. The length of the CDR3 is 14 residues. The germline CDR1 and CDR2 sequences are LGHDT and YNNKEL (reference sequence). DNA for the CDR3: TGTGCCAGCAGCCCCCGGACCCCGACCTACGAGCAGTACTTC. This codes for CASSPRTPTYEQYF.

This clonotype came up many times. This chain uses TRBV7-3 with TRBJ2-2; 7 nucleotides align to TRBD2. V shed 5 bases and J 2 bases; nucleotides not matched to a gene: 8. CDR1 SGHTA and CDR2 FQGTGA come from the germline V gene. This CDR3 is 16 amino acids long. CDR3 DNA: TGTGCCAGCAGCCCAACGGGGACTACAAACACCGGGGAGCTGTTTTTT. It yields the protein CASSPTGTTNTGELFF.

This clonotype occurred many times. The V and J genes are TRBV5-1 and TRBJ2-1, with TRBD2 as a possible D gene (7 bases). Germline values: CDR1 SGHRS, CDR2 YFSETQ. The V and J ends lost 4 bases and 2 bases respectively, with 22 bases between them. The CDR3 contains 18 residues. The CDR3 bases are TGCGCCAGCAGCCCCCACTCGGGGGGCCAAACTACCTACAATGAGCAGTTCTTC. Protein product: CASSPHSGGQTTYNEQFF.

This clonotype was picked up many times. The chain joins TRBV6-5 to TRBJ1-5; the D gene is possibly TRBD1 (5 bases). V was pared by 0 bases and J by 8 bases, with 14 bases between. The CDR3 totals 15 residues. Germline assignment: CDR1 MNHEY and CDR2 SVGAGI. CDR3 protein: CASSYSGTGGEPQHF. The CDR3 coding sequence is TGTGCCAGCAGTTACTCCGGGACCGGTGGCGAGCCCCAGCATTTT.

This clonotype showed up many times. The chain employs TRBV20-1 and TRBJ2-1; a weak D match, TRBD2 (5 bases). V lost 0 bases and J 2 bases, leaving 11 bases between the germline ends. CDR3 length: 15 residues. Per the germline V gene, CDR1 is DFQATT and CDR2 is SNEGSKA (reference sequence). Written as DNA, the CDR3 is TGCAGTGCTAGAGATGGGCGGGTTACCTACAATGAGCAGTTCTTC. It encodes CSARDGRVTYNEQFF.

This clonotype appeared many times. J is TRBJ2-1 and V is TRBV3-1; either TRBD1 or TRBD2 may supply D (5 bases each). From germline, CDR1 is LGHDT and CDR2 YNNKEL (reference sequence). The CDR3 contains 14 residues. V was shortened by 4 bases and J by 5 bases, with 12 bases between the two germline ends. This chain's CDR3 is CASSPDGADNEQFF. CDR3 bases: TGTGCCAGCAGCCCGGACGGGGCGGACAATGAGCAGTTCTTC.

This clonotype has at least ten counts. The chain has TRBV4-1 and TRBJ2-7; no firm D call. With 1 base removed from V and 0 bases from J, the gap between germline ends came to 7 bases. Germline CDR1 reads MGHRA; CDR2 reads YSYEKL. The CDR3 has 14 residues. In DNA form, the CDR3 reads TGCGCCAGCAGCCAAGGTCACTTCTCCTACGAGCAGTACTTC. Encoded protein: CASSQGHFSYEQYF.

This clonotype was found many times. The CDR3 is CSAGPGVGETQYF. Here the CDR3 DNA reads TGCAGTGCTGGACCAGGGGTAGGGGAGACCCAGTACTTC. V usage is TRBV20-1 and J usage is TRBJ2-5, with D possibly matching TRBD1 (6 bases). V lost 5 bases and J 5 bases, leaving 15 bases between the germline ends. Per germline, CDR1 DFQATT and CDR2 SNEGSKA (reference sequence). The CDR3 runs to 13 residues.

This clonotype has just a few counts. The V and J genes are TRBV6-2 or TRBV6-3 and TRBJ1-1, with D maybe TRBD1 (6 bases). The length of the CDR3 is 13 residues. Germline loops: CDR1 MNHEY, CDR2 SVGEGT. V shed 8 bases and J shed 1 base, with 11 bases lying between them. The CDR3, as DNA: TGTGCCAGCGTGACAGGTACGAACACTGAAGCTTTCTTT. Its protein product is CASVTGTNTEAFF.

This clonotype was found a few times. A much bigger clone sits one base away, suggesting this may be a read error. This chain connects TRBV29-1 to TRBJ2-5; D might be TRBD2 (5 bases). CDR3 length: 14 residues. In germline, CDR1 is SQVTM, CDR2 ANQGSEA. V gave up 8 bases and J gave up 5 bases, with 21 bases separating them. The CDR3 sequence: CSTCPEERWETQYF. CDR3 nucleotide sequence: TGCAGCACTTGCCCGGAGGAAAGGTGGGAGACCCAGTACTTC.

This clonotype came up many times. The chain recombines TRBV20-1 with TRBJ1-2; 9 nucleotides agree with TRBD1. With 4 bases clipped from V and 7 bases from J, the junction kept 13 bases outside the gene matches. This CDR3 is built from 15 residues. The germline CDR1 and CDR2 sequences are DFQATT and SNEGSKA (reference sequence). The CDR3 sequence: CSATKGQGEGSGYTF. DNA for the CDR3: TGCAGTGCTACTAAGGGACAGGGTGAAGGTTCTGGCTACACCTTC.

This clonotype appeared many times. The J gene is TRBJ1-1, the V gene TRBV7-2, with 7 bases identical to TRBD1. The V and J ends lost 3 bases and 4 bases, in that order; junction bases with no gene match: 5. CDR1 is SGHTA and CDR2 is FQGNSA in the germline V gene. This CDR3 spans 14 amino acids. This chain's CDR3 is CASSFRQGRTEAFF. CDR3 DNA: TGTGCCAGCAGCTTCCGACAGGGCCGCACTGAAGCTTTCTTT.

In its sample, this clonotype was seen many times. CDR3 bases: TGTGCCAGCAGCTTAGATAGAGATAACAATGAGCAGTTCTTC. It encodes CASSLDRDNNEQFF. J is TRBJ2-1 and V is TRBV11-2; D is ambiguous. In germline, CDR1 is SGHAT, CDR2 FQNNGV. The CDR3 consists of 14 residues. V lost 0 bases and J 5 bases, leaving 8 bases between the germline ends.

In its sample, this clonotype was seen many times. This chain joins TRBV7-3 and TRBJ2-1, with TRBD1 matching over 7 bases. This CDR3 has 14 residues. Per the germline V gene, CDR1 is SGHTA and CDR2 is FQGTGA. The trim removed 5 bases at V and 5 bases at J, leaving 6 bases unmatched. The CDR3 bases are TGTGCCAGCAGCCCAGGGGGACAGAACAATGAGCAGTTCTTC. Protein: CASSPGGQNNEQFF.

The rearrangement links TRBV3-1 to TRBJ2-1, with D tentatively TRBD2 (5 bases). Trimming left V 5 bases short and J 9 bases short, with 11 bases between. CDR3 size: 12 residues. Germline CDR1 reads LGHDT; CDR2 reads YNNKEL (reference sequence). CDR3 nucleotide sequence: TGTGCCAGCAGCAAACGGACTGGTGAGCAGTTCTTC. Translating gives CASSKRTGEQFF.

This clonotype was recorded many times. The V and J genes are TRBV12-3 or TRBV12-4 and TRBJ2-6, with 15 bases fitting TRBD2. The CDR3 extends over 18 amino acids. The trim removed 5 bases at V and 1 base at J, leaving 3 bases unmatched. The CDR3 sequence is CASSTGTSGGSGANVLTF. CDR3 nucleotide sequence: TGTGCCAGCAGTACCGGGACTAGCGGGGGGTCTGGGGCCAACGTCCTGACTTTC.

This clonotype has at least ten counts. One end of the junction fails to match germline, which may point to a read error. The chain employs TRBV3-1 and TRBJ1-5; TRBD1 matches at 8 bases. CDR3 length: 16 amino acids. Germline CDR1 LGHDT, CDR2 YNNKEL (reference sequence). CDR3 bases: TGTGCCAGCAGCCAACAGGGGGCGACCGGGGGGCAGCCCCAGAATTTT. As protein: CASSQQGATGGQPQNF.

In its sample, this clonotype was seen a few times. CDR3: CASSSIGTVEKLFF. The CDR3, as DNA: TGCGCCAGCAGCTCTATCGGGACCGTAGAAAAACTGTTTTTT. J is TRBJ1-4 and V is TRBV5-1, with D perhaps TRBD1 (5 bases). Trimming stripped 3 bases from V and 8 bases from J, with 14 bases between. Looked up from germline, CDR1 is SGHRS and CDR2 is YFSETQ. This CDR3 has 14 residues.

The table lists this clonotype with many counts. This chain connects TRBV6-5 to TRBJ2-1; TRBD2 matches 8 bases. V dropped 4 bases and J dropped 7; count of bases not matched to a gene: 6. This CDR3 region has 14 residues. Germline V gives CDR1 MNHEY, CDR2 SVGAGI. CDR3 nucleotide sequence: TGTGCCAGCAGTTCGCCGGGGGGGAGGAATGAGCAGTTCTTC. Protein product: CASSSPGGRNEQFF.

This clonotype was detected many times. The chain combines TRBV12-3 or TRBV12-4 with TRBJ2-1; tentative D call: TRBD2 (5 bases). The CDR3 is 16 residues long. V lost 5 bases, J lost 3 bases, and 17 bases lay in between. The CDR3 here is CASSPSRGTSYNEQFF. DNA of the CDR3: TGTGCCAGCAGTCCTTCCCGCGGAACTAGCTACAATGAGCAGTTCTTC.